Following are 21 T cell receptor beta chains from one sample sequenced in a study of blood T cell repertoires in COVID-19. Repertoires were generated with immunoSEQ multiplex PCR, while TCRdb's copy carries only in-frame clones and drops some. This sample has about 42,000 clones, with roughly 84% found just once. Sequenced material: peripheral blood. These receptors came from a man in his 70s with acute or convalescent COVID-19.

The chain has TRBV28 and TRBJ2-7; TRBD1 matches at 9 bases. Germline CDR1 and CDR2: MDHEN and SYDVKM. The ends lost 5 bases at V and 4 bases at J; junction bases unmatched: 6. The CDR3 sequence is 14 residues long. The CDR3: CASSTRTGDYEQYF. The CDR3 nucleotides are TGTGCCAGCAGTACCCGGACAGGGGATTACGAGCAGTACTTC.

The rearrangement uses TRBV7-6 and TRBJ2-1; tentatively, D is TRBD2 (6 bases). Trimming took 2 bases from V and 6 from J, leaving 20 bases between them. This CDR3 spans 17 amino acids. From germline, CDR1 is SGHVS and CDR2 FNYEAQ. The CDR3 loop reads CASSLRVGGAPPNEQFF. The CDR3 region has the DNA TGTGCCAGCAGCTTAAGGGTGGGCGGGGCCCCTCCCAATGAGCAGTTCTTC.

A single count supports this clone. The genes are TRBV19 and TRBJ2-7, with D possibly TRBD2 on 6 matching bases. Trimming stripped 4 bases from V and 4 bases from J, with 11 bases between. The germline V gene has CDR1 LNHDA and CDR2 SQIVND (reference sequence). The CDR3 sequence is 13 residues long. DNA of the CDR3: TGTGCCAGTAGTAGGTCAGGGACTTACGAGCAGTACTTC. Its protein product is CASSRSGTYEQYF. Combining the CDR3 with reference TRBV19 and TRBJ2-7 gives the whole variable domain DGGITQSPKYLFRKEGQNVTLSCEQNLNHDAMYWYRQDPGQGLRLIYYSQIVNDFQKGDIAEGYSVSREKKESFPLTVTSAQKNPTAFYLCASSRSGTYEQYFGPGTRLTVT.

This clone was seen once. This chain links TRBV19 with TRBJ1-5; D is unclear. The length of the CDR3 is 13 residues. The germline V gene encodes CDR1 LNHDA and CDR2 SQIVND (reference sequence). V gave up 1 base and J gave up 5 bases, with 6 bases separating them. The CDR3 DNA sequence: TGTGCCAGTAGTATAGTTCTACATCAGCCCCAGCATTTT. It encodes CASSIVLHQPQHF. The complete variable domain, with remaining parts taken from reference TRBV19 and TRBJ1-5, reads DGGITQSPKYLFRKEGQNVTLSCEQNLNHDAMYWYRQDPGQGLRLIYYSQIVNDFQKGDIAEGYSVSREKKESFPLTVTSAQKNPTAFYLCASSIVLHQPQHFGDGTRLSIL.

This chain joins TRBV6-6 and TRBJ1-1; tentative D call: TRBD1 (5 bases). This CDR3 region has 15 residues. V was shortened by 6 bases and J by 8 bases, with 22 bases between the two germline ends. Germline lookup yields CDR1 MNHNY and CDR2 SVGAGI (reference sequence). In DNA, the CDR3 is TGTGCCAGCAGAGATTACGATTACAGGTTATGGGAAGCTTTCTTT. It codes for CASRDYDYRLWEAFF.

The rearrangement uses TRBV5-1 and TRBJ2-3; D gene uncertain. The germline CDR1 and CDR2 sequences are SGHRS and YFSETQ. This CDR3 has 13 amino acids. Trimming stripped 8 bases from V and 0 bases from J, with 10 bases between. The CDR3 loop is CASFTRSTDTQYF. In nucleotides, the CDR3 is TGCGCCAGTTTCACGAGGAGCACAGATACGCAGTATTTT.

The chain links TRBV5-6 to TRBJ2-3; 12 positions agree with TRBD2. The V gene end was trimmed by 0 bases and the J gene end by 4 bases; junction bases not matched to a gene: 9. CDR1 and CDR2 from the germline V gene are SGHDT and YYEEEE. The CDR3 loop spans 18 amino acids. CDR3 loop: CASSLESSGGALSDTQYF. CDR3 nucleotides: TGTGCCAGCAGCTTGGAGTCTAGCGGGGGGGCTTTGTCAGATACGCAGTATTTT.

A single count supports this clone. The genes are TRBV10-3 and TRBJ1-6, with TRBD1 matching over 8 bases. J gave up 10 bases and V 4 bases, and 6 bases lay outside the gene matches. The CDR3 runs 14 residues. Germline assignment: CDR1 ENHRY and CDR2 SYGVKD. The CDR3 is CAISGGTGNSPLHF. DNA for the CDR3: TGTGCCATCAGTGGGGGGACAGGTAACTCACCCCTCCACTTT.

V gene TRBV7-9 combines with J gene TRBJ1-4, with D maybe TRBD1 (6 bases). The V and J ends lost 8 bases and 5 bases respectively, with 12 bases between them. The CDR3 is made up of 13 amino acids. The germline gives CDR1 SEHNR, CDR2 FQNEAQ (reference sequence). The CDR3 loop reads CASQRGLNEKLFF. The DNA for the CDR3 is TGTGCCAGCCAGCGGGGGCTAAATGAAAAACTGTTTTTT.

The chain is built from TRBV18 and TRBJ1-1; no reliable D call. V lost 3 bases to trimming and J lost 4 bases, with 9 bases between them. Germline loops: CDR1 KGHSH, CDR2 LQKENI. The CDR3 is made up of 13 amino acids. The CDR3 DNA follows: TGTGCCAGCTCACCTGGCAGGTCCACTGAAGCTTTCTTT. Its protein is CASSPGRSTEAFF.

This chain uses TRBV21-1 with TRBJ2-1; the listed D gene, TRBD2, was not tested against the DNA. TRBV21-1 is a pseudogene locus. The length of the CDR3 is 15 residues. CDR3 sequence reads: CASSKVTAVYNEQFF. The CDR3 DNA sequence: TGTGCCAGCAGCAAAGTAACAGCGGTCTACAATGAGCAGTTCTTC.

V and J are TRBV7-2 and TRBJ1-5; the D gene is possibly TRBD1 (6 bases). The CDR3 totals 14 residues. The V gene's germline CDR1 is SGHTA and CDR2 FQGNSA. V was cut by 2 bases and J by 7 bases, with 12 bases left in between. The CDR3 region has the DNA TGTGCCAGCAGCTTAAGGGGGAAGGGGCAGCCCCAGCATTTT. It yields the protein CASSLRGKGQPQHF.

The V and J genes are TRBV10-3 and TRBJ2-1, with 12 bases matching TRBD2. V dropped 6 bases and J dropped 8; count of bases not matched to a gene: 5. The CDR3 consists of 14 residues. The germline V gene has CDR1 ENHRY and CDR2 SYGVKD. In DNA, the CDR3 is TGTGCCATCAGGCTAGCGGGAGGGCCTGATGAGCAGTTCTTC. This encodes CAIRLAGGPDEQFF.

The V and J genes are TRBV19 and TRBJ2-2; 7 nucleotides match TRBD2. This CDR3 spans 16 amino acids. With 6 bases clipped from V and 6 bases from J, the junction kept 13 bases outside the gene matches. Per germline, CDR1 LNHDA and CDR2 SQIVND (reference sequence). CDR3 in amino acids: CASSLWEGSAPGELFF. In DNA form, the CDR3 reads TGTGCCAGTAGCCTTTGGGAGGGTAGCGCGCCCGGGGAGCTGTTTTTT.

The V call is TRBV7-3, the J call TRBJ2-1, with TRBD2 matching over 12 bases. CDR1 is SGHTA and CDR2 is FQGTGA in the germline V gene. V shed 3 bases and J 5 bases; nucleotides not matched to a gene: 2. The CDR3 has 15 amino acids. DNA for the CDR3: TGTGCCAGCAGCTTGACTAGCGGGAGCGACAATGAGCAGTTCTTC. It is translated as CASSLTSGSDNEQFF.

The rearrangement joins TRBV7-2 to TRBJ2-7, with D tentatively TRBD2 (6 bases). The CDR3 length is 14 residues. The germline V gene encodes CDR1 SGHTA and CDR2 FQGNSA. Trimming removed 2 bases from V and 4 bases from J, with 12 bases in between. The CDR3 sequence: CASSLMPGEYEQYF. For the CDR3, the DNA is TGTGCCAGCAGCTTAATGCCGGGAGAATACGAGCAGTACTTC.

The chain recombines TRBV7-9 with TRBJ2-3; 13 bases match TRBD2. V lost 6 bases to trimming and J lost 2 bases; unmatched junction nucleotides: 5. Germline CDR1 reads SEHNR; CDR2 reads FQNEAQ (reference sequence). The CDR3 length is 16 residues. The CDR3 protein is CASREGLAGSTDTQYF. CDR3 nucleotides: TGTGCCAGCAGAGAGGGACTAGCGGGGTCCACAGATACGCAGTATTTT.

The chain carries TRBV18 and TRBJ2-3, with 8 bases matching TRBD1. Looked up from germline, CDR1 is KGHSH and CDR2 is LQKENI. After removal of 4 bases from V and 5 bases from J, the junction contained 8 bases not matched to a gene. This CDR3 contains 15 residues. CDR3 DNA: TGTGCCAGCTCACAAACGACAGGGGCGGTAGATACGCAGTATTTT. As protein: CASSQTTGAVDTQYF.

The genes are TRBV24-1 and TRBJ2-1, with 11 bases identical to TRBD2. Germline V gene lookup returns CDR1 KGHDR and CDR2 SFDVKD. The CDR3 has 15 amino acids. Trimming at V came to 3 bases and at J to 8 bases, leaving 5 bases not matched to a gene. The CDR3 nucleotides read TGTGCCACCAGTGATACTAGCGGGAGTAGGGATGAGCAGTTCTTC. The encoded protein is CATSDTSGSRDEQFF.

A few counts support this clone. The chain links TRBV7-2 to TRBJ2-5; 7 nucleotides line up with TRBD2. V shed 5 bases and J 1 base; nucleotides not matched to a gene: 10. Germline CDR1 and CDR2: SGHTA and FQGNSA. This CDR3 is built from 16 residues. The CDR3 nucleotides read TGTGCCAGCAGCCCGGCGGCGGGGGTTACCCAAGAGACCCAGTACTTC. It encodes CASSPAAGVTQETQYF.

The genes are TRBV4-3 and TRBJ2-3, with D tentatively TRBD2 (5 bases). CDR1 is LGHNA and CDR2 is YSLEER in the germline V gene. V was trimmed by 1 base and J by 3 bases, leaving 14 bases between them. The CDR3 is 16 residues long. CDR3 sequence (DNA): TGCGCCAGCAGCCAAGGAAGTGCAAAGCGGACAGATACGCAGTATTTT. Amino acid sequence: CASSQGSAKRTDTQYF.